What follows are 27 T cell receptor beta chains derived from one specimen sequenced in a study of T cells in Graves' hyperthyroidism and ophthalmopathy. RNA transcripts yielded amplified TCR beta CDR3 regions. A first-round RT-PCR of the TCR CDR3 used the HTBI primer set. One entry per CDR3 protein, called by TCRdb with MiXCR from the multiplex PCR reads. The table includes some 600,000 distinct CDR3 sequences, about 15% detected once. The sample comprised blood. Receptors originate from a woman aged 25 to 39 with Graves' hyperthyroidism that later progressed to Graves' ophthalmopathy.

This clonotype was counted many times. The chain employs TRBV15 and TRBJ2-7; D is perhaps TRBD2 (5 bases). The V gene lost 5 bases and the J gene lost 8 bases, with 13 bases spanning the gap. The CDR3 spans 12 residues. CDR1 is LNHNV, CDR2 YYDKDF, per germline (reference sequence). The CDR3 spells CATSGGRKKQYF. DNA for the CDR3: TGTGCCACCAGCGGCGGGCGGAAAAAGCAGTACTTC.

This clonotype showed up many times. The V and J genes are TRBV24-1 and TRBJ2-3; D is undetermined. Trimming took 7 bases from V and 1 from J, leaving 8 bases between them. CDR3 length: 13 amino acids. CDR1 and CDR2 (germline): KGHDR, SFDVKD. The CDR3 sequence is CATRTTGTDTQYF. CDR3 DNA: TGTGCCACCAGAACTACCGGCACAGATACGCAGTATTTT.

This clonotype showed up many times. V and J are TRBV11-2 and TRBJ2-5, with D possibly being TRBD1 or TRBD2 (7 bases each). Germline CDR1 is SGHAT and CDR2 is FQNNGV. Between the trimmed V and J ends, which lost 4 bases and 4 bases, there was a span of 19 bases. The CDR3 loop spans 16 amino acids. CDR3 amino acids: CASSSRGRGAGETQYF. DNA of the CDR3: TGTGCCAGCAGCTCCAGGGGGAGGGGCGCGGGAGAGACCCAGTACTTC.

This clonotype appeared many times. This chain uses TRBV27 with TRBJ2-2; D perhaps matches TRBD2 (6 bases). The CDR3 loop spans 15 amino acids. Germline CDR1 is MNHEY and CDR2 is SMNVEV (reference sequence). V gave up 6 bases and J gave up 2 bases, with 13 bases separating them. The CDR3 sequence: CASSTEGFNTGELFF. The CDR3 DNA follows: TGTGCCAGCAGCACGGAGGGTTTCAACACCGGGGAGCTGTTTTTT.

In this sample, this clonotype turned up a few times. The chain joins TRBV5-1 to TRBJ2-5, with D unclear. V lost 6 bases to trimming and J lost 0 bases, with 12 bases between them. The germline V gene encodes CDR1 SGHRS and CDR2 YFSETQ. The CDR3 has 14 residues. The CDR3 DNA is TGCGCCAGCACTGATGGCCGGTACCAAGAGACCCAGTACTTC. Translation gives CASTDGRYQETQYF.

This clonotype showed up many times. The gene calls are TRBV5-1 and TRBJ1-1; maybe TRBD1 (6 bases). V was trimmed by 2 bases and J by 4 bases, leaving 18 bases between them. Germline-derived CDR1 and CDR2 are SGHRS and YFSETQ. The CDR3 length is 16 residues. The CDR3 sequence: CASSFGQYGMVTEAFF. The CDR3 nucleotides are TGCGCCAGCAGCTTCGGACAGTACGGGATGGTCACTGAAGCTTTCTTT.

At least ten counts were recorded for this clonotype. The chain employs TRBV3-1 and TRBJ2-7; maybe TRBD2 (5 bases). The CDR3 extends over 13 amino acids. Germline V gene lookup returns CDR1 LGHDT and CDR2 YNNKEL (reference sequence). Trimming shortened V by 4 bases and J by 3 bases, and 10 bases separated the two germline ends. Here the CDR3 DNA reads TGTGCCAGCAGCCCCACTAGTTACTACGAGCAGTACTTC. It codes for CASSPTSYYEQYF.

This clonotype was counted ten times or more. Written as DNA, the CDR3 is TGTGCCAGCAGCCCTTCACCGGGACAGGGGGAAGAGACCCAGTACTTC. The encoded protein is CASSPSPGQGEETQYF. The chain links TRBV3-1 to TRBJ2-5, with 11 bases that match TRBD1. The germline gives CDR1 LGHDT, CDR2 YNNKEL (reference sequence). With V trimmed by 4 bases and J by 3 bases, 7 bases remained unmatched. The CDR3 runs 16 residues.

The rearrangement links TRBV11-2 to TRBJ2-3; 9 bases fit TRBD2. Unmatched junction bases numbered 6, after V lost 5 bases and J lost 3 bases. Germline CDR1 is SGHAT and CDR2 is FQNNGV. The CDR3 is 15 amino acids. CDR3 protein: CASSPRSGRTDTQYF. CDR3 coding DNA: TGTGCCAGCAGCCCCCGGAGCGGGAGGACAGATACGCAGTATTTT.

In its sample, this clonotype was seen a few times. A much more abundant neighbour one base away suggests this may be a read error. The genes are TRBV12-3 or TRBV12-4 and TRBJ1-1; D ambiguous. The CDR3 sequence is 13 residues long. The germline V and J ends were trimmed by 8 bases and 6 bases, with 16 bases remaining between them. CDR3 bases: TGTGCCAGCGGTCCCACATATTTAGCTGAAGCTTTCTTT. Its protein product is CASGPTYLAEAFF.

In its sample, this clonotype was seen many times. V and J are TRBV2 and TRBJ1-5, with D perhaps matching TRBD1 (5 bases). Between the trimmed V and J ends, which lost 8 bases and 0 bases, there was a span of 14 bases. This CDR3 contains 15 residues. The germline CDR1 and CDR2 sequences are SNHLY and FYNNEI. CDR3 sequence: CASHPGPYSNQPQHF. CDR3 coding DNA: TGTGCCAGCCACCCGGGACCATATAGCAATCAGCCCCAGCATTTT.

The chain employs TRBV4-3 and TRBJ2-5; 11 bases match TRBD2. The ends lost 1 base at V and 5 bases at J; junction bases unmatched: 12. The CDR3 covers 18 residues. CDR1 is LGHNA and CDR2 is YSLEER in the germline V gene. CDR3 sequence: CASSQGASGRRPRETQYF. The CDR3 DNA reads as TGCGCCAGCAGCCAAGGGGCTAGCGGGAGGAGGCCGCGGGAGACCCAGTACTTC.

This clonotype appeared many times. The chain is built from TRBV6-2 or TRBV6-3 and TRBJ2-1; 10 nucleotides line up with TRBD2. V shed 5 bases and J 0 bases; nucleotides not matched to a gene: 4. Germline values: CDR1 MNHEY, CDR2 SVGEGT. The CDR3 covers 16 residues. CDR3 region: CASSDPSGGSYNEQFF. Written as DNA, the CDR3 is TGTGCCAGCAGTGACCCTAGCGGGGGCTCCTACAATGAGCAGTTCTTC.

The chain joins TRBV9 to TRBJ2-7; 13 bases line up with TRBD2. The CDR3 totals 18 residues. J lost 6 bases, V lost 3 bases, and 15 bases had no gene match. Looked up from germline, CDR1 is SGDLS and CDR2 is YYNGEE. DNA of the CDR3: TGTGCCAGCAGCGCAGGGACTAGCGGGACCCTATTGGAGGGCGAGCAGTACTTC. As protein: CASSAGTSGTLLEGEQYF.

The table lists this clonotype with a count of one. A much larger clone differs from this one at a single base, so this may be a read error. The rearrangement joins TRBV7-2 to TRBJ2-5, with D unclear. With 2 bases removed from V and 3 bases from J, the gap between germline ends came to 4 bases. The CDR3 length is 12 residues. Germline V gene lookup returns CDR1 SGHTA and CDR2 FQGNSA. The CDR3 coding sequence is TGTACCAGCAGCTTATATAAAGAGACCCAGTACTTC. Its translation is CTSSLYKETQYF.

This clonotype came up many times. The CDR3 sequence: CSASRIGTDNSPLHF. CDR3 DNA sequence: TGCAGTGCTAGTAGAATCGGGACAGATAATTCACCCCTCCACTTT. The V and J genes are TRBV20-1 and TRBJ1-6; 7 nucleotides agree with TRBD1. Germline CDR1 DFQATT, CDR2 SNEGSKA (reference sequence). V lost 3 bases, J lost 5 bases, and 7 bases stayed unmatched. The CDR3 has 15 residues.

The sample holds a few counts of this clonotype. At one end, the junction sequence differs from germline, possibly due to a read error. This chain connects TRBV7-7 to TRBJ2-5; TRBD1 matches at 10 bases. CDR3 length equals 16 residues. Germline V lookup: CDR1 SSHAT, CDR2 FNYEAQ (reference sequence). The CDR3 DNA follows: TGTGCTAGCAGCTTCCGCCTGACAGGGGGCGAAGAGACCCAGTACTTC. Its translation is CASSFRLTGGEETQYF.

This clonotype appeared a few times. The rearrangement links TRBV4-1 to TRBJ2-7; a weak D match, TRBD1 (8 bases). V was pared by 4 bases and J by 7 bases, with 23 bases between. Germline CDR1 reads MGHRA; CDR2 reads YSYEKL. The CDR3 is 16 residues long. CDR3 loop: CASSRKLTGEGWEQYF. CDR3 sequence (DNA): TGCGCCAGCAGCCGGAAATTGACAGGGGAGGGTTGGGAGCAGTACTTC.

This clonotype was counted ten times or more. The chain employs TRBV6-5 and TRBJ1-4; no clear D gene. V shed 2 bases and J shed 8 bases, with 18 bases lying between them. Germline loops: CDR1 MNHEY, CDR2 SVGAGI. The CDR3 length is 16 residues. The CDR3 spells CASSYGNSRGWEKLFF. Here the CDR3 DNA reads TGTGCCAGCAGTTACGGCAACAGCAGAGGGTGGGAAAAACTGTTTTTT.

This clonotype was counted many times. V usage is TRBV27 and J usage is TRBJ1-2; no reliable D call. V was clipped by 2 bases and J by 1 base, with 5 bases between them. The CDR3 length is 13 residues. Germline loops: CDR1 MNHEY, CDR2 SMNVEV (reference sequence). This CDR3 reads CASSLGDNYGYTF. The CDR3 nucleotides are TGTGCCAGCAGTTTAGGGGATAACTATGGCTACACCTTC.

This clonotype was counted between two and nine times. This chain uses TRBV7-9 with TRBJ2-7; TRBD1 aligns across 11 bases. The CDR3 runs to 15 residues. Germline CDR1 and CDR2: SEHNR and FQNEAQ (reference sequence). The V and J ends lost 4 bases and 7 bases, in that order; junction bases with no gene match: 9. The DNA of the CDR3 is TGTGCCAGCAGCTACCCTGGGGACAGGGGGGGGGAGCAGTACTTC. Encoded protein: CASSYPGDRGGEQYF.

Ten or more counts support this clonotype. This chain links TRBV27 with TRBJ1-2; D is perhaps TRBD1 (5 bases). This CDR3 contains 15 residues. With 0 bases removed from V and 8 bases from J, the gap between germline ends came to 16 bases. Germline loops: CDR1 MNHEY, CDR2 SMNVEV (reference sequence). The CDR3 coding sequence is TGTGCCAGCAGTTTATCTCTCCAGGGAGCGAGCGGCTACACCTTC. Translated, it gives CASSLSLQGASGYTF.

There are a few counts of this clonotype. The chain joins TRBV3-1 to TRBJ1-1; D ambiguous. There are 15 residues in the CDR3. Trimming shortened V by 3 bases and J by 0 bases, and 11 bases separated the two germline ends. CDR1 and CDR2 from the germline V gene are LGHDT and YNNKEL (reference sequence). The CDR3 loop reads CASSHPRSLNTEAFF. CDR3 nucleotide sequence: TGTGCCAGCAGCCATCCCAGGTCATTGAACACTGAAGCTTTCTTT. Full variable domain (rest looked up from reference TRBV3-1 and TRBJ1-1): DTAVSQTPKYLVTQMGNDKSIKCEQNLGHDTMYWYKQDSKKFLKIMFSYNNKELIINETVPNRFSPKSPDKAHLNLHINSLELGDSAVYFCASSHPRSLNTEAFFGQGTRLTVV.

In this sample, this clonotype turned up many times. CDR3 nucleotides: TGTGCCAGCAGCCCTTCATTGGGGGAGAACACTGAAGCTTTCTTT. Residues: CASSPSLGENTEAFF. The rearrangement uses TRBV7-2 and TRBJ1-1; weak D call: TRBD1 (5 bases). This CDR3 has 15 amino acids. The V end was cut by 5 bases, the J end by 1 base, with 14 bases between. Germline CDR1 reads SGHTA; CDR2 reads FQGNSA.

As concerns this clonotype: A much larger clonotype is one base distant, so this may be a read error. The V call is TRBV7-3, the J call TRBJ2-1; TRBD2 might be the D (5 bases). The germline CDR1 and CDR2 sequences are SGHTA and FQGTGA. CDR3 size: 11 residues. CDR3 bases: TGTGCCGTGGGAGCTCCCAATGAGGAGTTCTTC. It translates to CAVGAPNEEFF.

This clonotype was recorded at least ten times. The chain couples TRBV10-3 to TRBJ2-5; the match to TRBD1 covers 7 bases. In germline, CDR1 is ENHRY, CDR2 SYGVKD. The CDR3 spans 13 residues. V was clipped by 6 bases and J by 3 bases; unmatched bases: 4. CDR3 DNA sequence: TGTGCCATCAGCCCGGGACAGAAAGAGACCCAGTACTTC. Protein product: CAISPGQKETQYF.

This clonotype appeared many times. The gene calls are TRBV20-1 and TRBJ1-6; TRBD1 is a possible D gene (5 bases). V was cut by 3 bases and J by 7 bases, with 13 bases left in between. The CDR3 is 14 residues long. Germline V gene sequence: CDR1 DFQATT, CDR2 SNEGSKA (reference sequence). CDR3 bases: TGCAGTGCTAGGCAGGGAGTAGTAAATTCACCCCTCCACTTT. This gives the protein CSARQGVVNSPLHF.